A single sample is the source of the 4 T cell receptor beta chains below, sequenced in a study of control samples from healthy donors and cancer patients. Libraries were prepared by immunoSEQ multiplex PCR; TCRdb keeps only in-frame clonotypes and omits some of them. The data hold a few hundred thousand clones, with approximately 92% observed a single time. Sequencing was done on a sample of PBMCs. The receptors derive from a man aged 40-49 years with head and neck cancer.

The chain couples TRBV6-2 or TRBV6-3 to TRBJ2-2; D not resolved. The CDR3 runs 16 residues. V was pared by 6 bases and J by 1 base, with 15 bases between. Per germline, CDR1 MNHEY and CDR2 SVGEGT. DNA of the CDR3: TGTGCCAGCAGCCCTAGGTCTCCGGGGAACACCGGGGAGCTGTTTTTT. It specifies CASSPRSPGNTGELFF.

V is TRBV28 and J is TRBJ1-6; D may be TRBD1 (5 bases). The V end was cut by 3 bases, the J end by 8 bases, with 11 bases between. CDR1 is MDHEN, CDR2 SYDVKM, per germline. This CDR3 spans 14 amino acids. CDR3 region: CASSFRGPDSPLHF. CDR3 nucleotides: TGTGCCAGCAGTTTCCGGGGACCGGATTCACCCCTCCACTTT. Looking up the rest from reference TRBV28 and TRBJ1-6 gives the full variable domain: DVKVTQSSRYLVKRTGEKVFLECVQDMDHENMFWYRQDPGLGLRLIYFSYDVKMKEKGDIPEGYSVSREKKERFSLILESASTNQTSMYLCASSFRGPDSPLHFGNGTRLTVT.

The chain links TRBV5-1 to TRBJ2-7; D may be TRBD2 (5 bases). The V gene's germline CDR1 is SGHRS and CDR2 YFSETQ. This CDR3 spans 13 amino acids. The ends were cut back, 7 bases at V and 1 base at J, with 12 bases in the middle. The CDR3 DNA follows: TGCGCCAGCTCGATCGGGGAGTCCTACGAGCAGTACTTC. Its protein product is CASSIGESYEQYF.

J is TRBJ2-1 and V is TRBV7-2, with 14 bases identical to TRBD2. J was trimmed by 13 bases and V by 5 bases; bases with no gene match: 10. The germline gives CDR1 SGHTA, CDR2 FQGNSA. The CDR3 consists of 15 residues. CDR3 bases: TGTGCCAGCAGCCCCGGACTAGCGGGGGGCTTAGAACAGTTCTTC. It codes for CASSPGLAGGLEQFF.